This T cell receptor (beta chain) was documented in a study of shared clonotypes between healthy human individuals. Overall study context: Per donor, CD8 memory used one plate, CD8 naive used two, CD4 memory used three and CD4 naive used three. General study points: Estimated richness values were generally larger in naive subsets than in memory subsets. Non-shared clonotypes displayed generation probabilities falling below those of clonotypes present in all four donors.

Produced via immunoSEQ multiplex PCR; TCRdb's table is partial and in-frame only. The profile shows some 350,000 clones, around two thirds of them singletons. The CDR3 is made up of 16 amino acids. Germline V gives CDR1 SGHTA, CDR2 FQGTGA. V was cut by 5 bases and J by 6 bases, with 19 bases left in between. The investigators split CD4+ cells into a CD45RA+ naive subset and a CD45RA-negative memory subset. With regard to this clone: Antigen specificity is unknown.

This receptor was identified in a man in his thirties or forties in good health. The chain recombines TRBV7-3 with TRBJ2-2, with unresolved D. What was sequenced was memory CD4+ T cells sorted from blood. As to subset: CD45RA-negative fraction. This CDR3 reads CASSLRSRSGAGELFF. In DNA, the CDR3 is TGTGCCAGCAGCCTAAGGTCCAGAAGTGGGGCCGGGGAGCTGTTTTTT. The full variable domain, with the rest looked up from reference TRBV7-3 and TRBJ2-2, is GAGVSQTPSNKVTEKGKYVELRCDPISGHTALYWYRQSLGQGPEFLIYFQGTGAADDSGLPNDRFFAVRPEGSVSTLKIQRTERGDSAVYLCASSLRSRSGAGELFFGEGSRLTVL.